This entry lists 21 T cell receptor beta chains sequenced from one sample in a study of metastatic and nonmetastatic thyroid tumors. Each patient came to thyroid surgery without any prior treatment (of any kind). TCRdb re-called the PCR reads through MiXCR. The sample records about 15,000 clones, approximately 3.8% being singletons. The material sequenced was tumor tissue. The receptor source for this set is a female donor with papillary thyroid cancer or a benign thyroid nodule (not recorded which). Some clones in this sample may be carry-over from other donors' samples.

The V call is TRBV24-1, the J call TRBJ2-1; TRBD1 agrees at 8 bases. Germline CDR1 and CDR2: KGHDR and SFDVKD. CDR3 length: 15 residues. J was trimmed by 6 bases and V by 8 bases; bases with no gene match: 11. For the CDR3, the DNA is TGTGCCACCACGCGGGGCCAGGGGGCATCCAATGAGCAGTTCTTC. Protein: CATTRGQGASNEQFF.

The rearrangement links TRBV19 to TRBJ1-4; D unresolved. Germline V gene data show CDR1 as LNHDA and CDR2 as SQIVND (reference sequence). V lost 5 bases and J 3 bases, leaving 10 bases between the germline ends. The CDR3 is 14 residues long. CDR3 DNA sequence: TGTGCCAGTAGTTGGGCGGGATCTAATGAAAAACTGTTTTTT. Translated: CASSWAGSNEKLFF.

This clone was found many times. This rearrangement joins TRBV9 to TRBJ2-5, with a possible D match to TRBD1 (5 bases). Per the germline V gene, CDR1 is SGDLS and CDR2 is YYNGEE. V was trimmed by 0 bases and J by 5 bases, leaving 14 bases between them. The CDR3 is 15 residues long. The CDR3 region has the DNA TGTGCCAGCAGCGTAGCTGCGACGAAGGGGGAGACCCAGTACTTC. Its protein product is CASSVAATKGETQYF.

This clone was counted only a few times. The gene calls are TRBV6-5 and TRBJ2-1, with 13 bases matching TRBD2. The germline CDR1 and CDR2 sequences are MNHEY and SVGAGI. The CDR3 sequence is 15 residues long. V was clipped by 4 bases and J by 6 bases; unmatched bases: 3. CDR3 nucleotides: TGTGCCAGCAGTTTGGGACTAGCGGGATTCAATGAGCAGTTCTTC. Translated, it gives CASSLGLAGFNEQFF.

This clone was seen repeatedly, ten times or more. A read error may account for a junction end that differs from germline. Other DNA sequences in this sample translate to the same CDR3. The chain links TRBV6-4 to TRBJ2-2, with unresolved D. Germline-derived CDR1 and CDR2 are MRHNA and SNTAGT. The CDR3 runs 13 residues. The DNA for the CDR3 is TGTGCCAGCAGTAACTCGGACGGCGGGGAGCTGTTTTTT. It is translated as CASSNSDGGELFF.

The rearrangement links TRBV11-3 to TRBJ2-7, with 12 nucleotides matching TRBD1. The CDR3 has 15 residues. Losses at the gene ends were 5 bases for V and 7 bases for J; bases not matched to a gene: 9. From germline, CDR1 is SGHNT and CDR2 YENEEA. The CDR3 DNA is TGTGCCAGCAGCCGACCGGGACAGGGGGCTAGGGAGCAGTACTTC. This codes for CASSRPGQGAREQYF. The whole variable domain, remainder taken from reference TRBV11-3 and TRBJ2-7, is EAGVVQSPRYKIIEKKQPVAFWCNPISGHNTLYWYLQNLGQGPELLIRYENEEAVDDSQLPKDRFSAERLKGVDSTLKIQPAELGDSAVYLCASSRPGQGAREQYFGPGTRLTVT.

This clone came up a few times. This chain uses TRBV6-5 with TRBJ1-1; D ambiguous. CDR3 length equals 16 residues. Germline V gives CDR1 MNHEY, CDR2 SVGAGI. Trimming took 4 bases from V and 2 from J, leaving 17 bases between them. CDR3: CASSFISVGKNTEAFF. The CDR3 bases are TGTGCCAGCAGTTTCATTAGCGTTGGAAAAAACACTGAAGCTTTCTTT.

This clone was recorded a few times. The chain is built from TRBV25-1 and TRBJ2-3; the D gene is possibly TRBD2 (5 bases). The germline gives CDR1 MGHDK, CDR2 SYGVNS. The V end lost 3 bases, the J end lost 1 base, and 11 bases lay between the germline ends. The CDR3 loop spans 15 amino acids. The DNA of the CDR3 is TGTGCCAGCAGTGATAGCGTTCTGGGCACAGATACGCAGTATTTT. Its translation: CASSDSVLGTDTQYF.

This clone came up a few times. The chain is built from TRBV29-1 and TRBJ2-3; D might be TRBD2 (6 bases). CDR3 length equals 16 residues. In germline, CDR1 is SQVTM, CDR2 ANQGSEA. V dropped 2 bases and J dropped 2 bases, with 17 bases sitting between them. The DNA for the CDR3 is TGCAGCGTTGAAATTGGCGGGGCCACACCCACAGATACGCAGTATTTT. The encoded protein is CSVEIGGATPTDTQYF.

This clone was detected a few times. The chain joins TRBV28 to TRBJ2-1, with 9 bases identical to TRBD2. CDR3 size: 16 residues. Germline V gives CDR1 MDHEN, CDR2 SYDVKM. V gave up 5 bases and J gave up 2 bases; unmatched junction bases: 7. In nucleotides, the CDR3 is TGTGCCAGCAGTCCACTAGCGGGCCTAACCTACAATGAGCAGTTCTTC. It specifies CASSPLAGLTYNEQFF.

The chain has TRBV28 and TRBJ2-7; D gene uncertain. The CDR3 runs 13 residues. V shed 1 base and J shed 2 bases, with 6 bases lying between them. In germline, CDR1 is MDHEN, CDR2 SYDVKM. The chain's CDR3 is CASSLYGTYEQYF. The CDR3 DNA reads TGTGCCAGCAGTTTATACGGTACCTACGAGCAGTACTTC.

This clone has just a few counts. The chain has TRBV20-1 and TRBJ2-7; 7 bases are a match to TRBD1. V shed 6 bases, J shed 2 bases, and the junction held 13 bases outside the gene matches. Germline V lookup: CDR1 DFQATT, CDR2 SNEGSKA (reference sequence). The CDR3 covers 15 residues. The CDR3 region has the DNA TGCAGTGCCACCCTCATACGAGGGGGCGCCTACGAGCAGTACTTC. Its protein product is CSATLIRGGAYEQYF.

This clone came up a few times. The chain recombines TRBV7-9 with TRBJ1-1, with a weak D call TRBD1 (6 bases). There are 14 residues in the CDR3. Deletions cut 4 bases from V and 5 bases from J, with 14 bases between. Germline CDR1 SEHNR, CDR2 FQNEAQ (reference sequence). In DNA form, the CDR3 reads TGTGCCAGCAGCTCCTCGGGAGGGGGTACTGAAGCTTTCTTT. Protein product: CASSSSGGGTEAFF.

As concerns this clone: This likely comes from a read error, as the CDR3 has no conserved phenylalanine or tryptophan at its end. The J gene is TRBJ2-2, the V gene TRBV7-2; 15 nucleotides align to TRBD2. Trimming took 3 bases from V and 1 from J; bases not matched to a gene: 3. Germline V gene lookup returns CDR1 SGHTA and CDR2 FQGNSA. The CDR3 totals 18 residues. Here the CDR3 reads CASSFPGLAGGNTGELFL. The CDR3 coding sequence is TGTGCCAGCAGCTTCCCGGGACTAGCGGGAGGGAACACCGGGGAGCTGTTTTTA.

This chain uses TRBV6-5 with TRBJ2-2; TRBD1 matches 8 bases. The junction had 1 base not matched to a gene; V was cut back by 4 bases and J by 0 bases. There are 15 residues in the CDR3. Germline loops: CDR1 MNHEY, CDR2 SVGAGI. The CDR3 DNA follows: TGTGCCAGCAGTTTACAGGGGGCGAACACCGGGGAGCTGTTTTTT. Encoded protein: CASSLQGANTGELFF.

This clone was seen a handful of times. The rearrangement uses TRBV20-1 and TRBJ2-1; D might be TRBD1 or TRBD2, each matching 5 bases. CDR1 and CDR2 from the germline V gene are DFQATT and SNEGSKA (reference sequence). The germline V and J ends were trimmed by 7 bases and 3 bases, with 19 bases remaining between them. This CDR3 spans 15 amino acids. Written as DNA, the CDR3 is TGCAGTGTCCTCCCGGGGCGGAGACACTACAATGAGCAGTTCTTC. Translation gives CSVLPGRRHYNEQFF.

The table lists this clone with a few counts. The chain combines TRBV25-1 with TRBJ1-5; D gene uncertain. Between the trimmed V and J ends, which lost 2 bases and 2 bases, there was a span of 1 base. Germline lookup yields CDR1 MGHDK and CDR2 SYGVNS. The CDR3 is 12 residues long. The CDR3 DNA reads as TGTGCCAGCAGTGAACGCAATCAGCCCCAGCATTTT. This codes for CASSERNQPQHF.

The chain is built from TRBV6-1 and TRBJ1-5; unclear D gene. CDR1 MNHNS and CDR2 SASEGT come from the germline V gene. The CDR3 is 13 residues long. Trimming left V 8 bases short and J 2 bases short, with 10 bases between. The CDR3 sequence is CASSGSGNQPQHF. The CDR3 bases are TGTGCCAGCTCTGGTTCTGGCAATCAGCCCCAGCATTTT.

In its sample, this clone was seen a few times. The CDR3 loop reads CASTPSGTSGTTDTQYF. The CDR3 DNA sequence: TGTGCCAGCACCCCATCAGGGACTAGCGGGACCACAGATACGCAGTATTTT. The genes are TRBV6-1 and TRBJ2-3, with 13 bases lining up with TRBD2. There are 17 residues in the CDR3. Germline lookup yields CDR1 MNHNS and CDR2 SASEGT. V trimming: 7 bases; J trimming: 2 bases; junction bases outside the gene matches: 9.

The sample holds a few counts of this clone. The CDR3, as DNA: TGTGCTAGTGGTTCCGGGACTAGATCCCTCCTCTACAATGAGCAGTTCTTC. As protein: CASGSGTRSLLYNEQFF. V gene TRBV12-5 combines with J gene TRBJ2-1, with 8 bases that match TRBD2. Germline values: CDR1 LGHNT, CDR2 FRNRAP. CDR3 length equals 17 residues. Losses at the gene ends were 4 bases for V and 3 bases for J; bases not matched to a gene: 11.

This clone was observed a handful of times. V usage is TRBV27 and J usage is TRBJ1-5; a weak D match, TRBD1 (5 bases). The germline gives CDR1 MNHEY, CDR2 SMNVEV (reference sequence). Trimming removed 6 bases from V and 11 bases from J, with 14 bases in between. CDR3 size: 12 residues. The CDR3 sequence is CASSHRGLAQHF. CDR3 in DNA: TGTGCCAGCAGCCATCGGGGGTTAGCCCAGCATTTT.